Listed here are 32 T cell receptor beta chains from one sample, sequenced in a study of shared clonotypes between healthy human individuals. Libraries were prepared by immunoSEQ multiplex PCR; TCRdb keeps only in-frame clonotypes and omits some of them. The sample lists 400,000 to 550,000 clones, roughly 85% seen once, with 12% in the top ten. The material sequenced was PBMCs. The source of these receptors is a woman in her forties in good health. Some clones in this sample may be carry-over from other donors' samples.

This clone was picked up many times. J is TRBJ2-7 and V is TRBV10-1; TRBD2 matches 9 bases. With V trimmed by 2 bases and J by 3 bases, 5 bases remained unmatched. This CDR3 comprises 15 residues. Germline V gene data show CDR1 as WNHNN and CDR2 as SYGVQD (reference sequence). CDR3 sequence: CASSEIRGGVYEQYF. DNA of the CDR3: TGCGCCAGCAGTGAGATTCGCGGGGGGGTCTACGAGCAGTACTTC.

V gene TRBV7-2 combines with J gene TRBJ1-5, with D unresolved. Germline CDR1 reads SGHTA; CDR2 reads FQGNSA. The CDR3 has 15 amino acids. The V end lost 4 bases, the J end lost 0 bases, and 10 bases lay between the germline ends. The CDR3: CASSSWDGSNQPQHF. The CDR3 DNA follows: TGTGCCAGCAGCTCGTGGGATGGTAGCAATCAGCCCCAGCATTTT.

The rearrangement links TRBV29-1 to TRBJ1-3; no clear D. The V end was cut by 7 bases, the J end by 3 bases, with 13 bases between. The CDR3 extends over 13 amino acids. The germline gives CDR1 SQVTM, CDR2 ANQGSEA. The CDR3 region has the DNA TGCAGCGCCGAGGTCTGGAATGGAAACACCATATATTTT. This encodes CSAEVWNGNTIYF.

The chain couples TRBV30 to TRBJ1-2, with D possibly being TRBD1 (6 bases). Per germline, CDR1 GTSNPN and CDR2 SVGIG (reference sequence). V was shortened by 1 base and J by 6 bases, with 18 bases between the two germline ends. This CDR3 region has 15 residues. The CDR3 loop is CAWSDGAQGFHGYTF. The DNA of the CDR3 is TGTGCCTGGAGTGATGGGGCACAGGGATTTCATGGCTACACCTTC.

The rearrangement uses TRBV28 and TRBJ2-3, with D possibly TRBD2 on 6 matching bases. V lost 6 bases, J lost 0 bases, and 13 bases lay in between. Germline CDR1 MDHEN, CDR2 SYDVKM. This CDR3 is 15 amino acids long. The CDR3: CASSLRSGSTDTQYF. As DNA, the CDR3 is TGTGCCAGCAGCCTTCGGAGCGGGAGCACAGATACGCAGTATTTT.

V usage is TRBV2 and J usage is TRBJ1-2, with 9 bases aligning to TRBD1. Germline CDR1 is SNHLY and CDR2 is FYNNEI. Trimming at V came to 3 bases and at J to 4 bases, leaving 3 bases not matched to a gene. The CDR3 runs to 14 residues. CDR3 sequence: CASSEGTGPYGYTF. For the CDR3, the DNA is TGTGCCAGCAGTGAGGGGACAGGGCCCTATGGCTACACCTTC.

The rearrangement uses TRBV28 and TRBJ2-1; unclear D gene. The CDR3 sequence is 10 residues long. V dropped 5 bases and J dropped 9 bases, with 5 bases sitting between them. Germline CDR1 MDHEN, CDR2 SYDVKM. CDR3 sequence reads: CASSRGEQFF. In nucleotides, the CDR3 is TGTGCCAGCAGTCGAGGTGAGCAGTTCTTC. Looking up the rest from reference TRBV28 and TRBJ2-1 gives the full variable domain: DVKVTQSSRYLVKRTGEKVFLECVQDMDHENMFWYRQDPGLGLRLIYFSYDVKMKEKGDIPEGYSVSREKKERFSLILESASTNQTSMYLCASSRGEQFFGPGTRLTVL.

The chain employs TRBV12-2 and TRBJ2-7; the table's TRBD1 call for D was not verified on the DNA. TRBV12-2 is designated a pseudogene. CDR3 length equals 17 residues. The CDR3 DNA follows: TGTGCAAGTCGCTTAGAAAAAGACAGGGGGCTCTCCTACGAGCAGTACTTC. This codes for CASRLEKDRGLSYEQYF.

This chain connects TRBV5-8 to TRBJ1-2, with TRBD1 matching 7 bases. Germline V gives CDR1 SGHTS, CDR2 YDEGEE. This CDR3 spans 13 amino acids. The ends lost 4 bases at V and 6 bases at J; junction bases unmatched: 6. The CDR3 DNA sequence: TGTGCCAGCAGCACGGGACAGCTCCATGGCTACACCTTC. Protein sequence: CASSTGQLHGYTF. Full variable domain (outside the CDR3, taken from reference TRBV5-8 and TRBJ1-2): EAGVTQSPTHLIKTRGQQATLRCSPISGHTSVYWYQQALGLGLQFLLWYDEGEERNRGNFPPRFSGRQFPNYSSELNVNALELEDSALYLCASSTGQLHGYTFGSGTRLTVV.

Here the CDR3 reads CASSRDSRYEANVLTF. In DNA form, the CDR3 reads TGTGCCAGCTCGCGGGACTCGCGGTACGAGGCCAACGTCCTGACTTTC. This chain joins TRBV27 and TRBJ2-6; maybe TRBD2 (6 bases). CDR3 length: 16 residues. Germline assignment: CDR1 MNHEY and CDR2 SMNVEV (reference sequence). V lost 8 bases and J 6 bases, leaving 20 bases between the germline ends.

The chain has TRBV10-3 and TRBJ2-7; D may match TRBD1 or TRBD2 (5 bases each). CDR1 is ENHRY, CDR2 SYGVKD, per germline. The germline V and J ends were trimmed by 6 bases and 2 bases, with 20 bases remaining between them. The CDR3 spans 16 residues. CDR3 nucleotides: TGTGCCATCAGCAAGGACATACCCGGGACCCCCTACGAGCAGTACTTC. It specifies CAISKDIPGTPYEQYF.

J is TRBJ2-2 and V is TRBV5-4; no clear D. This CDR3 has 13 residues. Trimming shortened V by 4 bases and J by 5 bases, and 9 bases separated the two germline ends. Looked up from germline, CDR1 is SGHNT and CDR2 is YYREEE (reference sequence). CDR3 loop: CASSPAVTGELFF. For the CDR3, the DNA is TGTGCCAGCAGCCCCGCTGTAACCGGGGAGCTGTTTTTT.

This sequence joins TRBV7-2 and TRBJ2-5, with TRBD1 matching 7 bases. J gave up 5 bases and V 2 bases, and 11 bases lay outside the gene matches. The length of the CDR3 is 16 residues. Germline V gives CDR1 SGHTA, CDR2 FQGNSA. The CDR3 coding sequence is TGTGCCAGCAGCTTAAGTGTCGGGGACAGTACGGAGACCCAGTACTTC. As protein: CASSLSVGDSTETQYF.

The chain's CDR3 is CASRNSASGDLNEQFF. CDR3 DNA: TGTGCCAGCAGAAACTCGGCTAGCGGGGACCTCAATGAGCAGTTCTTC. The chain uses TRBV2 and TRBJ2-1; 9 positions match TRBD2. CDR1 and CDR2 from the germline V gene are SNHLY and FYNNEI. Trimming removed 6 bases from V and 6 bases from J; junction bases left unmatched: 12. The CDR3 spans 16 residues.

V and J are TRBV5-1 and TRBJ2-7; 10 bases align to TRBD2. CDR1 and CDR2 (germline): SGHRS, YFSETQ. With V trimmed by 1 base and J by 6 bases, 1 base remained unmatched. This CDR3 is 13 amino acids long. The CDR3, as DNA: TGCGCCAGCAGCTTGACTAGCGGGATCGAGCAGTACTTC. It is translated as CASSLTSGIEQYF.

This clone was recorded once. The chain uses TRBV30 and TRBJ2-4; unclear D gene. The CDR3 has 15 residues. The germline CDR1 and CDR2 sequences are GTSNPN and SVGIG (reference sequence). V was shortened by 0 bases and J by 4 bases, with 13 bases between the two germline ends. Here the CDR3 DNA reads TGTGCCTGGAGTGTAGGGCCTCCACAAAAAAACATTCAGTACTTC. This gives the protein CAWSVGPPQKNIQYF.

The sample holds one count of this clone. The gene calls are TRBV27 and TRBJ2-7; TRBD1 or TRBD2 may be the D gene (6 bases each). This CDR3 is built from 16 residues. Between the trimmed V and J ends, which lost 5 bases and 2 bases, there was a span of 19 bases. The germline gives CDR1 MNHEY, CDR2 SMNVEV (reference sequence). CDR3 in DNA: TGTGCCAGCAGTACCATCAGTGGAGGGGGTCCCTACGAGCAGTACTTC. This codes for CASSTISGGGPYEQYF.

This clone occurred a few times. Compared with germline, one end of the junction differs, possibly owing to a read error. The CDR3 loop reads CSAYPRAPIF. DNA of the CDR3: TGCAGTGCTTACCCTAGGGCCCCGATCTTC. The chain joins TRBV20-1 to TRBJ2-1; D is uncertain. Germline values: CDR1 DFQATT, CDR2 SNEGSKA (reference sequence). The length of the CDR3 is 10 residues.

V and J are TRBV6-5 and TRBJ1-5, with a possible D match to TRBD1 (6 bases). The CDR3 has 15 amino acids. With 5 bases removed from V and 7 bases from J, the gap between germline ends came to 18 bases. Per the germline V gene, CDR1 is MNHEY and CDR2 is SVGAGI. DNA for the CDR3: TGTGCCAGCAGTGCGTTGGGGGGGCGCGGGCAGCCCCAGCATTTT. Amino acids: CASSALGGRGQPQHF.

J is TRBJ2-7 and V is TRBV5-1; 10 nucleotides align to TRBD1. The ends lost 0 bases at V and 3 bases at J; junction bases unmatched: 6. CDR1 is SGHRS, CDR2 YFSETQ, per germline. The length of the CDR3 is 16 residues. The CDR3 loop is CASSLGRDRGLYEQYF. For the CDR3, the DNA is TGCGCCAGCAGCTTGGGTCGGGACAGGGGCCTCTACGAGCAGTACTTC.

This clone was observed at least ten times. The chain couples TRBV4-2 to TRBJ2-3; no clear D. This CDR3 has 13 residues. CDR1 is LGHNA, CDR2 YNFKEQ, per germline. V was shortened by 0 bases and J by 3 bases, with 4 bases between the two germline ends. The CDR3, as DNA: TGTGCCAGCAGCCAAGAGTGGACAGATACGCAGTATTTT. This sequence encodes CASSQEWTDTQYF.

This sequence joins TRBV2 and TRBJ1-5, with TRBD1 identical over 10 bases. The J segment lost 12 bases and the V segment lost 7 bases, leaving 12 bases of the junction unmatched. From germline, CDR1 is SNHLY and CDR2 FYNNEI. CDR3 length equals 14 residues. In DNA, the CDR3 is TGTGCCAGCAAAGACAGGGGGCGTTTTCAGGTCCAGCATTTT. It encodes CASKDRGRFQVQHF.

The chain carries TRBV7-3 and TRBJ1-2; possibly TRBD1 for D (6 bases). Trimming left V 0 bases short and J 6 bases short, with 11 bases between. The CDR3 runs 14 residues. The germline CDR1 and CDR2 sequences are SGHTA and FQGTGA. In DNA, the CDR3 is TGTGCCAGCAGCTTAACACCAGGGGAGCATGGCTACACCTTC. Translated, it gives CASSLTPGEHGYTF.

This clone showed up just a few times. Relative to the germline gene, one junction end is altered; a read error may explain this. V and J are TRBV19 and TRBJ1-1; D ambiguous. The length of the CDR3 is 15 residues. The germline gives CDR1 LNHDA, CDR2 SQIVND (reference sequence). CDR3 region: CASSITAGQNTEASF. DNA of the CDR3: TGTGCCAGTAGTATAACGGCAGGCCAGAACACTGAAGCTTCCTTT.

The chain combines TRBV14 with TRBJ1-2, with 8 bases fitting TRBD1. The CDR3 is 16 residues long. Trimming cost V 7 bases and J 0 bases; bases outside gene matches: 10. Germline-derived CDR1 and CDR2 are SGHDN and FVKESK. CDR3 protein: CASTHWGQVTNYGYTF. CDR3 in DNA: TGTGCCAGCACCCATTGGGGACAGGTTACTAACTATGGCTACACCTTC.

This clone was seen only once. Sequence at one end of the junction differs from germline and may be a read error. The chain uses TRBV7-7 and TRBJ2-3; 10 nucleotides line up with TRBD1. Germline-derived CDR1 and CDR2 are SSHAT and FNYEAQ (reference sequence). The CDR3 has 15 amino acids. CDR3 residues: CASSPTGQGADTQYF. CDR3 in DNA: TGTGCTAGCAGCCCGACCGGACAGGGGGCAGATACGCAGTATTTT.

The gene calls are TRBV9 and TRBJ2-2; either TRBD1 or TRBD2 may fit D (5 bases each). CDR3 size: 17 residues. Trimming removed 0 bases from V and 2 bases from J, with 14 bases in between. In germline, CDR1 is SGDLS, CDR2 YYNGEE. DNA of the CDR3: TGTGCCAGCAGCGTAGAGCCGGGACGGATTAACACCGGGGAGCTGTTTTTT. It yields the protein CASSVEPGRINTGELFF.

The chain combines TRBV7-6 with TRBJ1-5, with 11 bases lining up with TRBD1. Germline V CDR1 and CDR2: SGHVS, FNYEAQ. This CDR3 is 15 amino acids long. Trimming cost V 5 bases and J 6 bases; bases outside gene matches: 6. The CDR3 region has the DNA TGTGCCAGCAGCCTAGGACAGGGGGCCAGTCAGCCCCAGCATTTT. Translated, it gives CASSLGQGASQPQHF.

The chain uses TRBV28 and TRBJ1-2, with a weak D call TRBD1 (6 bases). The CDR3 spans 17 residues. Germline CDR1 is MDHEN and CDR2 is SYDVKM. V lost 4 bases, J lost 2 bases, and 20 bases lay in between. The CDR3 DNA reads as TGTGCCAGCAGTTCCCCGGGACACCAAGGGCCCAACTATGGCTACACCTTC. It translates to CASSSPGHQGPNYGYTF.

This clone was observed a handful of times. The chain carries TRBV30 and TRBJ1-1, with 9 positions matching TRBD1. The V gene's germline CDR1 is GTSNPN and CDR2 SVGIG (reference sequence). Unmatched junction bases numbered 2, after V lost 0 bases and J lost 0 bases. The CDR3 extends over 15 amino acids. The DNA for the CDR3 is TGTGCCTGGAGTGTGACAGGGGGATTGAACACTGAAGCTTTCTTT. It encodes CAWSVTGGLNTEAFF.

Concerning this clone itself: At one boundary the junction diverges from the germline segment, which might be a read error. CDR3 sequence reads: CASSEQDSNQPHHF. CDR3 nucleotides: TGTGCCAGCAGTGAACAGGATAGCAATCAGCCCCATCATTTT. The rearrangement links TRBV6-1 to TRBJ1-5; D gene ambiguous. Germline loops: CDR1 MNHNS, CDR2 SASEGT. This CDR3 is 14 amino acids long.

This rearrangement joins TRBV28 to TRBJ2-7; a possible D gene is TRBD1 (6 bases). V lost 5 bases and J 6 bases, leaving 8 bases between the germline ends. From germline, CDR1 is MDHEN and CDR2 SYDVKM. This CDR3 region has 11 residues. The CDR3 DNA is TGTGCCAGCAGTCAGGGGTTCGAGCAGTACTTC. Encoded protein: CASSQGFEQYF.